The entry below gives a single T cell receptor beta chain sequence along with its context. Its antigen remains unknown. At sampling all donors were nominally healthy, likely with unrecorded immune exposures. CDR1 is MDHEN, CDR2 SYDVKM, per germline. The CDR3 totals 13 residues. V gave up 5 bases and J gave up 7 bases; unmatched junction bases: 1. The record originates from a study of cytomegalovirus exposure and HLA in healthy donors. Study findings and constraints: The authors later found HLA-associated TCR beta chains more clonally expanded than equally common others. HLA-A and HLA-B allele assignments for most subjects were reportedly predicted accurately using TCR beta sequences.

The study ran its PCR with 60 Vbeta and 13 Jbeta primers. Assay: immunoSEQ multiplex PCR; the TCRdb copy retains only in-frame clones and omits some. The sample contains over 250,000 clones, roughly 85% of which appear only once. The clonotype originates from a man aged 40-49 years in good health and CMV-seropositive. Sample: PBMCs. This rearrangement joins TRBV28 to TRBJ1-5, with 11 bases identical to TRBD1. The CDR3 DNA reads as TGTGCCAGCAGTCGGGACAGGGGGCAGCCCCAGCATTTT. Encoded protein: CASSRDRGQPQHF.